These T cell receptor beta chains were read from a single sample in a study of T cell repertoires in cytomegalovirus infection. TCRdb redid the calling of the reads with MiXCR, one entry per CDR3 protein. This table holds approximately 990,000 distinct CDR3 sequences, approximately 32% found once. No antigen has been assigned to these receptors. The starting material was cultured CD8+ T cells from PBMCs, obtained from culture after CMV antigen stimulation. The receptors shown here come from a human donor in good health (CMV status not recorded). Some clones in this sample may be carry-over from other donors' samples. CDR3s include the opening cysteine and the closing phenylalanine or tryptophan. Each record gives: D gene, V gene, clone size, J gene, CDR3 protein, CDR3 DNA. A D gene is named only where the DNA matches it firmly. Size is stated for part of the rows, as once, few or many counts, or as a class when the clone is expanded.

d_gene: .
v_gene: TRBV14
abundance: .
j_gene: TRBJ1-2
CDR3aa: CASSLPTGREGYTF
CDR3nt: TGTGCCAGCAGCCTCCCAACAGGGCGGGAAGGCTACACCTTC

d_gene: TRBD1
v_gene: TRBV6-1
abundance: few
j_gene: TRBJ2-7
CDR3aa: CASSVTGYASSYEQYF
CDR3nt: TGTGCCAGCAGTGTGACAGGGTACGCTAGCTCCTACGAGCAGTACTTC

d_gene: .
v_gene: TRBV9
abundance: .
j_gene: TRBJ2-2
CDR3aa: CASSVSPTSVLELFF
CDR3nt: TGTGCCAGCAGCGTTAGCCCGACATCCGTATTGGAGCTGTTTTTT

d_gene: .
v_gene: TRBV25-1
abundance: .
j_gene: TRBJ1-3
CDR3aa: CASSESTDRRSGNTIYF
CDR3nt: TGTGCCAGCAGTGAATCAACTGACAGGAGGTCTGGAAACACCATATATTTT

d_gene: .
v_gene: TRBV5-8
abundance: few
j_gene: TRBJ2-5
CDR3aa: CASSFNSLETQYF
CDR3nt: TGTGCCAGCAGCTTCAACAGCTTAGAGACCCAGTACTTC

d_gene: TRBD2
v_gene: TRBV5-6
abundance: .
j_gene: TRBJ2-5
CDR3aa: CACLLAGVPQETQYF
CDR3nt: TGTGCCTGTCTACTAGCGGGGGTACCGCAAGAGACCCAGTACTTC

d_gene: TRBD2
v_gene: TRBV7-2
abundance: many
j_gene: TRBJ2-1
CDR3aa: CASSLAPQRGPYNEQFF
CDR3nt: TGTGCCAGCAGCTTAGCCCCGCAGCGGGGGCCGTACAATGAGCAGTTCTTC

d_gene: .
v_gene: TRBV7-9
abundance: few
j_gene: TRBJ1-1
CDR3aa: CASSAPNTEAFF
CDR3nt: TGTGCCAGCAGCGCCCCTAACACTGAAGCTTTCTTT

d_gene: .
v_gene: TRBV6-6
abundance: once
j_gene: TRBJ2-6
CDR3aa: CASSRMQGFLSGANVLTF
CDR3nt: TGTGCCAGCAGCCGGATGCAGGGGTTCCTCTCTGGGGCCAACGTCCTGACTTTC

d_gene: .
v_gene: TRBV19
abundance: few
j_gene: TRBJ2-1
CDR3aa: CASSIAGAFYNEQFF
CDR3nt: TGTGCCAGTAGTATAGCGGGGGCGTTCTACAATGAGCAGTTCTTC

d_gene: TRBD2
v_gene: TRBV6-5
abundance: .
j_gene: TRBJ2-1
CDR3aa: CASSYSRTSAVGDEQFF
CDR3nt: TGTGCCAGCAGTTATTCTCGGACTAGCGCGGTGGGGGATGAGCAGTTCTTC

d_gene: TRBD1
v_gene: TRBV27
abundance: .
j_gene: TRBJ2-1
CDR3aa: CASSLSQGADNEQFF
CDR3nt: TGTGCCAGCAGTTTATCACAGGGGGCTGACAATGAGCAGTTCTTC

d_gene: TRBD1
v_gene: TRBV7-8
abundance: .
j_gene: TRBJ2-6
CDR3aa: CASSFAGTGLYRSGANVLTF
CDR3nt: TGTGCCAGCAGCTTTGCGGGGACAGGGCTCTACCGCTCTGGGGCCAACGTCCTGACTTTC

d_gene: TRBD1
v_gene: TRBV19
abundance: .
j_gene: TRBJ2-7
CDR3aa: CASSVAQGAIEKQYF
CDR3nt: TGTGCCAGTAGTGTCGCGCAGGGGGCTATCGAGAAGCAGTACTTC

d_gene: .
v_gene: TRBV7-4
abundance: .
j_gene: TRBJ1-5
CDR3aa: CASSEDELNQPQHF
CDR3nt: TGTGCCAGCAGCGAGGACGAGCTAAATCAGCCCCAGCATTTT

d_gene: .
v_gene: TRBV10-3
abundance: .
j_gene: TRBJ1-1
CDR3aa: CAISESNTLNTEAFF
CDR3nt: TGTGCCATCAGTGAGTCGAACACCCTGAACACTGAAGCTTTCTTT

d_gene: .
v_gene: TRBV28
abundance: .
j_gene: TRBJ1-1
CDR3aa: CASSPVKYNTEAFF
CDR3nt: TGTGCCAGCAGTCCTGTCAAGTATAACACTGAAGCTTTCTTT

d_gene: .
v_gene: TRBV24-1
abundance: few
j_gene: TRBJ1-6
CDR3aa: CATSDFPIWTVPYNSPLHF
CDR3nt: TGTGCCACCAGTGATTTTCCTATCTGGACAGTTCCTTATAATTCACCCCTCCACTTT

d_gene: TRBD1
v_gene: TRBV27
abundance: few
j_gene: TRBJ2-3
CDR3aa: CASSYLPISGTGGADTQYF
CDR3nt: TGTGCCAGCAGTTACCTTCCAATTTCCGGGACAGGGGGCGCGGATACGCAGTATTTT

d_gene: .
v_gene: TRBV7-8
abundance: few
j_gene: TRBJ2-5
CDR3aa: CASSLGAAGILETQYF
CDR3nt: TGTGCCAGCAGCTTAGGGGCCGCGGGGATTTTGGAGACCCAGTACTTC

d_gene: .
v_gene: TRBV2
abundance: once
j_gene: TRBJ2-7
CDR3aa: CASSEAFEGSYEQYF
CDR3nt: TGTGCCAGCAGTGAAGCGTTTGAGGGTTCCTACGAGCAGTACTTC

d_gene: TRBD1
v_gene: TRBV13
abundance: .
j_gene: TRBJ2-5
CDR3aa: CASSPMDRQETQYF
CDR3nt: TGTGCCAGCAGCCCCATGGACAGGCAAGAGACCCAGTACTTC

d_gene: .
v_gene: TRBV2
abundance: once
j_gene: TRBJ2-1
CDR3aa: CASSEARSNEQFF
CDR3nt: TGTGCCAGCAGTGAAGCGAGGAGCAATGAGCAGTTCTTC

d_gene: TRBD1
v_gene: TRBV29-1
abundance: .
j_gene: TRBJ1-5
CDR3aa: CSVGDRGQPQHF
CDR3nt: TGCAGCGTGGGGGACAGGGGACAGCCCCAGCATTTT

d_gene: TRBD2
v_gene: TRBV4-1
abundance: few
j_gene: TRBJ2-1
CDR3aa: CASRQPGLANYNEQFF
CDR3nt: TGCGCCAGCAGGCAACCGGGACTAGCGAACTACAATGAGCAGTTCTTC

d_gene: .
v_gene: TRBV12-3/TRBV12-4
abundance: few
j_gene: TRBJ2-2
CDR3aa: CASRDGESNTGELFF
CDR3nt: TGTGCCAGCAGGGACGGAGAGTCGAACACCGGGGAGCTGTTTTTT

d_gene: TRBD2
v_gene: TRBV7-2
abundance: many
j_gene: TRBJ2-1
CDR3aa: CASSSGLAGPSGEQFF
CDR3nt: TGTGCCAGCAGCTCTGGACTAGCGGGGCCCTCGGGGGAGCAGTTCTTC

d_gene: TRBD1
v_gene: TRBV29-1
abundance: .
j_gene: TRBJ1-2
CDR3aa: CSVIPQGNYGYTF
CDR3nt: TGCAGCGTTATACCACAGGGGAACTATGGCTACACCTTC

d_gene: TRBD2
v_gene: TRBV20-1
abundance: .
j_gene: TRBJ2-5
CDR3aa: CSASGTTTPRDQYF
CDR3nt: TGCAGTGCTTCCGGGACTACGACCCCAAGGGACCAGTACTTC

d_gene: .
v_gene: TRBV4-1
abundance: few
j_gene: TRBJ1-1
CDR3aa: CASSMPGDRVVEAFF
CDR3nt: TGCGCCAGCAGCATGCCCGGGGATAGGGTAGTTGAAGCTTTCTTT

d_gene: .
v_gene: TRBV27
abundance: .
j_gene: TRBJ2-4
CDR3aa: CASSLSVGLQNIQYF
CDR3nt: TGTGCCAGCAGTTTATCTGTAGGACTACAAAACATTCAGTACTTC

d_gene: TRBD1
v_gene: TRBV6-2/TRBV6-3
abundance: .
j_gene: TRBJ2-1
CDR3aa: CASSYPETGSHEQFF
CDR3nt: TGTGCCAGCAGTTACCCCGAGACAGGGAGCCATGAGCAGTTCTTC

d_gene: TRBD1
v_gene: TRBV7-6
abundance: few
j_gene: TRBJ1-1
CDR3aa: CASSLGVAGGREALAEAFF
CDR3nt: TGTGCCAGCAGCTTAGGCGTTGCAGGGGGGAGGGAAGCCTTGGCTGAAGCTTTCTTT

d_gene: .
v_gene: TRBV5-4
abundance: few
j_gene: TRBJ2-1
CDR3aa: CASSLGDNRPLEQFF
CDR3nt: TGTGCCAGCAGCTTGGGTGATAATAGGCCACTCGAGCAGTTCTTC

d_gene: .
v_gene: TRBV2
abundance: .
j_gene: TRBJ1-1
CDR3aa: CASRGVTQAFF
CDR3nt: TGTGCCAGCAGGGGGGTGACGCAAGCTTTCTTT

d_gene: TRBD1
v_gene: TRBV7-8
abundance: many
j_gene: TRBJ2-5
CDR3aa: CASSSDREQETQYF
CDR3nt: TGTGCCAGCAGCTCCGACAGGGAGCAAGAGACCCAGTACTTC

d_gene: TRBD1
v_gene: TRBV19
abundance: many
j_gene: TRBJ2-1
CDR3aa: CASNPGGSYNEQFF
CDR3nt: TGTGCCAGTAACCCAGGGGGCTCCTACAATGAGCAGTTCTTC

d_gene: .
v_gene: TRBV27
abundance: many
j_gene: TRBJ2-1
CDR3aa: CASSFGGGYNEQFF
CDR3nt: TGTGCCAGCAGCTTTGGTGGGGGTTACAATGAGCAGTTCTTC

d_gene: .
v_gene: TRBV27
abundance: few
j_gene: TRBJ1-5
CDR3aa: CASSLWGPNQPQHF
CDR3nt: TGTGCCAGCAGTTTATGGGGACCCAATCAGCCCCAGCATTTT

d_gene: TRBD2
v_gene: TRBV4-1
abundance: few
j_gene: TRBJ2-1
CDR3aa: CASSQERGVYNEQFF
CDR3nt: TGCGCCAGCAGCCAAGAGCGGGGGGTGTACAATGAGCAGTTCTTC

d_gene: .
v_gene: TRBV7-4
abundance: .
j_gene: TRBJ1-4
CDR3aa: CASSFERQVDGEKLFF
CDR3nt: TGTGCCAGCAGCTTCGAGCGACAGGTCGACGGGGAAAAACTGTTTTTT

d_gene: TRBD1
v_gene: TRBV7-9
abundance: .
j_gene: TRBJ1-6
CDR3aa: CASRTGGASHSPLHF
CDR3nt: TGTGCCAGCAGGACAGGGGGAGCCTCCCATTCACCCCTCCACTTT

d_gene: .
v_gene: TRBV4-1
abundance: once
j_gene: TRBJ2-7
CDR3aa: CASSQGFSSYEQYF
CDR3nt: TGCGCCAGCAGCCAAGGCTTCAGCTCCTACGAGCAGTACTTC

d_gene: .
v_gene: TRBV4-1
abundance: many
j_gene: TRBJ2-1
CDR3aa: CASSQEGGLWSYNEQFF
CDR3nt: TGCGCCAGCAGCCAAGAAGGAGGGCTTTGGTCCTACAATGAGCAGTTCTTC

d_gene: .
v_gene: TRBV6-2/TRBV6-3
abundance: .
j_gene: TRBJ1-5
CDR3aa: CASSNAGLRNQPQHF
CDR3nt: TGTGCCAGCAGTAACGCCGGCCTCCGGAATCAGCCCCAGCATTTT